The clone carrying this T cell receptor beta chain has just a few counts. Its antigen is not known. V dropped 0 bases and J dropped 8; count of bases not matched to a gene: 6. From germline, CDR1 is SGHVS and CDR2 FNYEAQ. The CDR3 sequence is 15 residues long. The sample belongs to a study of T-cell memory formation after mild COVID-19. Study background: The two donors had largely donor-specific TCR clusters.

TCR alpha and TCR beta cDNA libraries with sample barcodes and UMIs came from 5'RACE using constant-segment primers. In TCRdb, the 5' RACE reads were re-called with MiXCR into one record per CDR3 protein. Of roughly 450,000 distinct CDR3 sequences in the sample, 15% to 20% are singletons; the top ten hold 9% to 15%. Points from the study as a whole: CD4+ clones that contracted lay mainly in CM and EM; CD8+ ones lay in EMRA.

V and J are TRBV7-6 and TRBJ2-1; 8 bases map to TRBD2. Input material: PBMCs or a T cell subset sorted from them (not recorded which). This receptor was identified in an adult woman who had mild COVID-19 (a few samples of this study predate the infection). Cell type and time point are not known. CDR3 residues: CASSLAASGSHEQFF. CDR3 nucleotide sequence: TGTGCCAGCAGCTTAGCGGCTAGCGGGTCCCATGAGCAGTTCTTC. Together with reference TRBV7-6 and TRBJ2-1, the CDR3 gives the full variable domain: GAGVSQSPRYKVTKRGQDVALRCDPISGHVSLYWYRQALGQGPEFLTYFNYEAQQDKSGLPNDRFSAERPEGSISTLTIQRTEQRDSAMYRCASSLAASGSHEQFFGPGTRLTVL.